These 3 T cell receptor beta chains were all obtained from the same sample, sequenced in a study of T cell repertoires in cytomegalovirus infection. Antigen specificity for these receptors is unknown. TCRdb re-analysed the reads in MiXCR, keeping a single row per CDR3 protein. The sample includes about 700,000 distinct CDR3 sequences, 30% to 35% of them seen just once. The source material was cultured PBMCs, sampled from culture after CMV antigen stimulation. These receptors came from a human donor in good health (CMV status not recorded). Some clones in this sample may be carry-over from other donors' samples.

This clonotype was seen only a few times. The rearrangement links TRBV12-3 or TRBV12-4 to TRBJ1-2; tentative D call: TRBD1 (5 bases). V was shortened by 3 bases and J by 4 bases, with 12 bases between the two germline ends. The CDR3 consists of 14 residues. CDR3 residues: CASSFAREGYGYTF. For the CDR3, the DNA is TGTGCCAGCAGTTTCGCCAGGGAGGGCTATGGCTACACCTTC.

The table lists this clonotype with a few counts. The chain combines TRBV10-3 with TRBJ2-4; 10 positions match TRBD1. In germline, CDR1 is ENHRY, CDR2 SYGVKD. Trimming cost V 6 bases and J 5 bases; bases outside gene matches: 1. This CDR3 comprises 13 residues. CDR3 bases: TGTGCCATCAGCGGACAGGGGGAAAACATTCAGTACTTC. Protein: CAISGQGENIQYF.

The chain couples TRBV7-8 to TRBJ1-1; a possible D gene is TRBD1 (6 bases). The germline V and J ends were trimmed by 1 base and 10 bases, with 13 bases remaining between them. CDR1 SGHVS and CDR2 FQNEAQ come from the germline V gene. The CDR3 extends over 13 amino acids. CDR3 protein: CASSLEGGVRAFF. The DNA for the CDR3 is TGTGCCAGCAGCTTAGAGGGGGGGGTTCGAGCTTTCTTT.